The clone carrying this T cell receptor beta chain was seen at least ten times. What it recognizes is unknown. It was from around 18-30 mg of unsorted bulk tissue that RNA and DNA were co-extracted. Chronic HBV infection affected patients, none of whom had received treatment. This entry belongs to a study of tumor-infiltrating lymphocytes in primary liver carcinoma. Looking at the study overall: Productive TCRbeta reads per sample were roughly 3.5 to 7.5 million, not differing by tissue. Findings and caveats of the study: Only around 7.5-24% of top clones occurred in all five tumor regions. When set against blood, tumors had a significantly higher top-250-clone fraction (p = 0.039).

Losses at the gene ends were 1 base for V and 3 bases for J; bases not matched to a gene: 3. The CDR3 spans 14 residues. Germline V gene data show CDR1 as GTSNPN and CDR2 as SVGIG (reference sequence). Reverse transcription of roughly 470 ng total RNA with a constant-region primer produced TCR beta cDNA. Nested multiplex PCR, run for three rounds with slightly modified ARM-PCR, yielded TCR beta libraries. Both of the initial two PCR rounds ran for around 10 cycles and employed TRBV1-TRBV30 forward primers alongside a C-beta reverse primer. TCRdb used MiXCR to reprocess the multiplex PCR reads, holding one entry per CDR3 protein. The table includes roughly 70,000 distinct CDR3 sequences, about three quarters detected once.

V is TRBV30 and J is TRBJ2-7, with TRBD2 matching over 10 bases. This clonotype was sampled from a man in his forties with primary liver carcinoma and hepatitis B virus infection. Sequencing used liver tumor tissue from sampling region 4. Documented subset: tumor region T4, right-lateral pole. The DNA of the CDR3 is TGTGCCTGGAGTGGGACTAGCGGATTCTACGAGCAGTACTTC. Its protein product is CAWSGTSGFYEQYF.